These 25 T cell receptor beta chains originate from one sample sequenced in a study of T-cell reconstitution after alpha-beta-depleted transplantation in children. The TCRbeta library incorporated unique molecular identifiers. TCRdb called the PCR reads again in MiXCR, with one record for every CDR3 protein. The profile shows around 180,000 distinct CDR3 sequences, roughly 10% of them singletons. The specimen comprised PBMCs, sampled before TCRalphabeta/CD19-depleted stem cell transplant. The receptor source for this set is a boy aged 2 to 10 with acute myeloid leukemia, due to receive a stem cell transplant.

This clonotype was detected ten times or more. This sequence joins TRBV7-9 and TRBJ2-7; D gene uncertain. CDR1 SEHNR and CDR2 FQNEAQ come from the germline V gene (reference sequence). The CDR3 has 13 residues. V was trimmed by 4 bases and J by 0 bases, leaving 7 bases between them. The CDR3 loop reads CASSSSSSYEQYF. For the CDR3, the DNA is TGTGCCAGCAGCTCTTCTAGCTCCTACGAGCAGTACTTC. Drawing the rest from reference TRBV7-9 and TRBJ2-7, the complete variable domain is DTGVSQNPRHKITKRGQNVTFRCDPISEHNRLYWYRQTLGQGPEFLTYFQNEAQLEKSRLLSDRFSAERPKGSFSTLEIQRTEQGDSAMYLCASSSSSSYEQYFGPGTRLTVT.

This clonotype has a count of ten or more. The CDR3 DNA reads TGCAGTGCTAGGGACAGGGGCATTATGAACACTGAAGCTTTCTTT. Protein product: CSARDRGIMNTEAFF. This rearrangement joins TRBV20-1 to TRBJ1-1, with 9 bases identical to TRBD1. Germline V gives CDR1 DFQATT, CDR2 SNEGSKA (reference sequence). There are 15 residues in the CDR3. J gave up 0 bases and V 3 bases, and 5 bases lay outside the gene matches.

This clonotype came up many times. The rearrangement joins TRBV28 to TRBJ1-1, with 7 bases fitting TRBD1. The CDR3 has 14 residues. V dropped 6 bases and J dropped 3; count of bases not matched to a gene: 7. The germline gives CDR1 MDHEN, CDR2 SYDVKM. CDR3 DNA sequence: TGTGCCAGCAGAGCTGGGACAGCCTACACTGAAGCTTTCTTT. It encodes CASRAGTAYTEAFF. Combining the CDR3 with reference TRBV28 and TRBJ1-1 gives the whole variable domain DVKVTQSSRYLVKRTGEKVFLECVQDMDHENMFWYRQDPGLGLRLIYFSYDVKMKEKGDIPEGYSVSREKKERFSLILESASTNQTSMYLCASRAGTAYTEAFFGQGTRLTVV.

This clonotype was counted ten times or more. The chain combines TRBV20-1 with TRBJ2-5; D not resolved. This CDR3 contains 11 residues. V was cut by 0 bases and J by 4 bases, with 3 bases left in between. Germline CDR1 reads DFQATT; CDR2 reads SNEGSKA (reference sequence). The CDR3 region is CSARDGETQYF. The CDR3, as DNA: TGCAGTGCTAGAGATGGAGAGACCCAGTACTTC.

This clonotype was seen at least ten times. V usage is TRBV20-1 and J usage is TRBJ1-2, with D perhaps TRBD1 (6 bases). V lost 1 base to trimming and J lost 5 bases, with 11 bases between them. The length of the CDR3 is 13 residues. Germline CDR1 DFQATT, CDR2 SNEGSKA (reference sequence). CDR3 region: CSARAQGWYGYTF. CDR3 DNA: TGCAGTGCTAGAGCACAGGGATGGTATGGCTACACCTTC.

This clonotype was counted many times. This chain connects TRBV11-2 to TRBJ1-2, with 7 positions matching TRBD1. The CDR3 is 18 amino acids. CDR1 is SGHAT and CDR2 is FQNNGV in the germline V gene. V shed 5 bases and J 5 bases; nucleotides not matched to a gene: 20. CDR3 residues: CASSPYSRDSDWSYGYTF. The DNA for the CDR3 is TGTGCCAGCAGCCCCTACTCCCGGGACAGCGACTGGAGTTATGGCTACACCTTC.

In its sample, this clonotype was seen many times. V and J are TRBV11-2 and TRBJ2-1; D gene uncertain. Germline V CDR1 and CDR2: SGHAT, FQNNGV. Deletions cut 1 base from V and 5 bases from J, with 6 bases between. The CDR3 consists of 13 residues. The CDR3 region is CASSLARHNEQFF. The CDR3 nucleotides read TGTGCCAGCAGCTTAGCCAGGCACAATGAGCAGTTCTTC.

J is TRBJ2-6 and V is TRBV3-1; the D is unclear. This CDR3 is 17 amino acids long. V was shortened by 7 bases and J by 0 bases, with 16 bases between the two germline ends. Germline CDR1 LGHDT, CDR2 YNNKEL (reference sequence). The CDR3 nucleotides are TGTGCCAGCAACTCTCTGGTTAGAAGCTCTGGGGCCAACGTCCTGACTTTC. It translates to CASNSLVRSSGANVLTF.

This clonotype has ten or more counts. The CDR3 DNA follows: TGCGCCAGCAGCCCCCGGGGGAACACTGAAGCTTTCTTT. It translates to CASSPRGNTEAFF. The V and J genes are TRBV5-1 and TRBJ1-1; D gene ambiguous. The V gene's germline CDR1 is SGHRS and CDR2 YFSETQ. The V end was cut by 4 bases, the J end by 1 base, with 8 bases between. This CDR3 has 13 residues.

In this sample, this clonotype turned up many times. This chain connects TRBV20-1 to TRBJ2-5, with 7 bases fitting TRBD2. This CDR3 is 13 amino acids long. J lost 4 bases, V lost 6 bases, and 8 bases had no gene match. Germline assignment: CDR1 DFQATT and CDR2 SNEGSKA (reference sequence). CDR3 sequence: CSAGAGIRETQYF. Written as DNA, the CDR3 is TGCAGTGCCGGAGCGGGAATCAGAGAGACCCAGTACTTC.

This clonotype showed up many times. This chain joins TRBV12-3 or TRBV12-4 and TRBJ1-3; TRBD1 is a possible D gene (5 bases). This CDR3 comprises 15 residues. With 3 bases removed from V and 11 bases from J, the gap between germline ends came to 20 bases. CDR3 DNA: TGTGCCAGCAGTTTCTCTTCCCAGGGCCGGTCTGCCATATATTTT. The encoded protein is CASSFSSQGRSAIYF.

The V and J genes are TRBV2 and TRBJ1-5; 9 bases align to TRBD1. V dropped 11 bases and J dropped 7; count of bases not matched to a gene: 9. This CDR3 is built from 13 residues. Germline V lookup: CDR1 SNHLY, CDR2 FYNNEI. The chain's CDR3 is CAGKQGAEQPQHF. In nucleotides, the CDR3 is TGTGCCGGGAAACAGGGGGCAGAGCAGCCCCAGCATTTT.

This clonotype was seen repeatedly, ten times or more. This chain joins TRBV11-3 and TRBJ2-1, with D hard to call. Germline V gives CDR1 SGHNT, CDR2 YENEEA. V dropped 2 bases and J dropped 4 bases, with 9 bases sitting between them. The CDR3 spans 14 residues. The DNA for the CDR3 is TGTGCCAGCAGCTTATCACTACAGTACAATGAGCAGTTCTTC. It codes for CASSLSLQYNEQFF.

This clonotype was recorded once. A read error is possible here, since a much larger clone lies one base away. The rearrangement uses TRBV29-1 and TRBJ1-4; D is uncertain. Germline CDR1 is SQVTM and CDR2 is ANQGSEA. The V end lost 1 base, the J end lost 4 bases, and 10 bases lay between the germline ends. There are 14 residues in the CDR3. CDR3 loop: CSVEVGGFNEKLFF. For the CDR3, the DNA is TGCAGCGTTGAAGTGGGAGGCTTTAATGAAAAACTGTTTTTT.

This clonotype was seen ten or more times. CDR3 protein: CASSFSDGEQYF. The CDR3 region has the DNA TGTGCCAGCAGCTTCTCCGACGGGGAGCAGTACTTC. The V call is TRBV7-3, the J call TRBJ2-7; the D is unclear. Germline values: CDR1 SGHTA, CDR2 FQGTGA. This CDR3 spans 12 amino acids. V was trimmed by 3 bases and J by 7 bases, leaving 10 bases between them.

This clonotype was counted ten times or more. The CDR3 protein is CASSSLGDYEQYF. The CDR3 DNA is TGTGCCAGCAGCTCCCTCGGGGACTACGAGCAGTACTTC. The rearrangement joins TRBV7-6 to TRBJ2-7, with D maybe TRBD2 (5 bases). Germline assignment: CDR1 SGHVS and CDR2 FNYEAQ. The CDR3 has 13 residues. Trimming took 4 bases from V and 3 from J, leaving 10 bases between them.

In its sample, this clonotype was seen many times. The genes are TRBV29-1 and TRBJ2-1, with D hard to call. Germline CDR1 reads SQVTM; CDR2 reads ANQGSEA. The CDR3 loop spans 15 amino acids. With 4 bases removed from V and 0 bases from J, the gap between germline ends came to 13 bases. The CDR3 protein is CSVVGGHSSYNEQFF. As DNA, the CDR3 is TGCAGCGTTGTCGGTGGGCATAGCTCCTACAATGAGCAGTTCTTC.

This clonotype was observed at least ten times. J is TRBJ2-2 and V is TRBV24-1, with D possibly TRBD1 on 6 matching bases. V dropped 5 bases and J dropped 7 bases, with 10 bases sitting between them. The CDR3 length is 13 residues. Germline CDR1 and CDR2: KGHDR and SFDVKD. In DNA form, the CDR3 reads TGTGCCACCAGTGTAGGGGGAAACGGGGAGCTGTTTTTT. Translation: CATSVGGNGELFF.

Many counts were recorded for this clonotype. The rearrangement uses TRBV3-1 and TRBJ2-1; D not resolved. Germline V gene data show CDR1 as LGHDT and CDR2 as YNNKEL (reference sequence). CDR3 length equals 12 residues. V shed 3 bases and J shed 15 bases, with 15 bases lying between them. For the CDR3, the DNA is TGTGCCAGCAGCCAGCCCGCGAGTCTGAGGTTCTTC. Translated: CASSQPASLRFF.

This rearrangement joins TRBV5-1 to TRBJ2-7; no clear D gene. This CDR3 region has 13 residues. Germline-derived CDR1 and CDR2 are SGHRS and YFSETQ. V lost 6 bases and J 0 bases, leaving 10 bases between the germline ends. CDR3 amino acids: CASKGFSSYEQYF. The CDR3 nucleotides read TGCGCCAGCAAAGGATTTAGCTCCTACGAGCAGTACTTC.

This clonotype was picked up many times. J is TRBJ2-1 and V is TRBV20-1; 8 positions match TRBD2. J lost 8 bases, V lost 3 bases, and 9 bases had no gene match. Germline lookup yields CDR1 DFQATT and CDR2 SNEGSKA (reference sequence). The CDR3 length is 14 residues. The CDR3 DNA sequence: TGCAGTGCTAGCGCGGGACTAGGGTTCGATGAGCAGTTCTTC. Translating gives CSASAGLGFDEQFF.

CDR3 DNA: TGTGCCAGCAGCGTAGTCCAAGGTGGTGGCGAGCAGTACTTC. This codes for CASSVVQGGGEQYF. The J gene is TRBJ2-1, the V gene TRBV9; D not resolved. The last part of the DNA fits TRBJ2-7 better; the J call may be wrong. From germline, CDR1 is SGDLS and CDR2 YYNGEE. This CDR3 comprises 14 residues.

The genes are TRBV20-1 and TRBJ2-5; a possible D gene is TRBD1 (6 bases). Deletions cut 3 bases from V and 0 bases from J, with 8 bases between. This CDR3 is built from 13 residues. Germline CDR1 and CDR2: DFQATT and SNEGSKA (reference sequence). CDR3 residues: CSASRTDQETQYF. The CDR3 DNA is TGCAGTGCTAGTCGGACAGACCAAGAGACCCAGTACTTC.

This clonotype was counted ten times or more. The rearrangement links TRBV29-1 to TRBJ2-1, with 7 bases matching TRBD1. CDR1 and CDR2 from the germline V gene are SQVTM and ANQGSEA. CDR3 length: 14 residues. The trim removed 4 bases at V and 8 bases at J, leaving 11 bases unmatched. CDR3 coding DNA: TGCAGCGTTGCCCCAGGGGGTGTGATAGATGAGCAGTTCTTC. It specifies CSVAPGGVIDEQFF.

This clonotype appeared many times. The V call is TRBV5-1, the J call TRBJ2-3; TRBD1 matches at 10 bases. CDR3 length: 16 residues. V dropped 4 bases and J dropped 3; count of bases not matched to a gene: 8. CDR1 SGHRS and CDR2 YFSETQ come from the germline V gene. This CDR3 is CASSPDRGQGTDTQYF. CDR3 nucleotide sequence: TGCGCCAGCAGCCCTGACAGGGGGCAAGGGACAGATACGCAGTATTTT. Combining the CDR3 with reference TRBV5-1 and TRBJ2-3 gives the whole variable domain KAGVTQTPRYLIKTRGQQVTLSCSPISGHRSVSWYQQTPGQGLQFLFEYFSETQRNKGNFPGRFSGRQFSNSRSEMNVSTLELGDSALYLCASSPDRGQGTDTQYFGPGTRLTVL.